This T cell receptor beta chain was identified in a study of response to subunit inactivated influenza vaccine. The study, taken as a whole, reports: There was a suggestion from the authors that each seasonal influenza vaccination recruits few new T cells.

Via MiXCR, TCRdb re-called the RT-PCR reads, giving one row per CDR3 protein. The profile shows roughly 670,000 distinct CDR3 sequences, 13% to 15% of them singletons. Germline lookup yields CDR1 WSHSY and CDR2 SAAADI. This CDR3 contains 17 residues. V was clipped by 2 bases and J by 0 bases, with 16 bases between them. Details on this clonotype: No antigen is known for it.

The sample here was PBMCs from blood, taken 14 to 15 days before vaccination. This chain joins TRBV10-2 and TRBJ1-2, with D hard to call. The receptor's source is a man aged 50-59 years who received an inactivated influenza vaccine. The CDR3 is CASSERADPPSNYGYTF. The CDR3 DNA sequence: TGCGCCAGCAGTGAGCGGGCAGACCCTCCTTCTAACTATGGCTACACCTTC.